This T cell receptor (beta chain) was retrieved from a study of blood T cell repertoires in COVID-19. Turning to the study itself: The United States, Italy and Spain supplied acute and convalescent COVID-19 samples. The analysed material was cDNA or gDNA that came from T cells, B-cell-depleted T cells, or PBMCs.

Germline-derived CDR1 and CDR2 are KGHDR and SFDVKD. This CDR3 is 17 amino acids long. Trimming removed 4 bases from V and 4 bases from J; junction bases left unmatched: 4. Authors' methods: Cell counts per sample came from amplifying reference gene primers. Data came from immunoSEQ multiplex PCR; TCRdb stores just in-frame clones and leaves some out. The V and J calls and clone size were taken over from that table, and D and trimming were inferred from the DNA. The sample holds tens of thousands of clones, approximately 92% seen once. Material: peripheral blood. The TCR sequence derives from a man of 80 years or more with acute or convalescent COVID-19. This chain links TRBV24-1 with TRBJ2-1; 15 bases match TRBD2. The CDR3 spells CATSETGTSGRYNEQFF. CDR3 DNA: TGTGCCACCAGTGAGACCGGGACTAGCGGGAGGTACAATGAGCAGTTCTTC.